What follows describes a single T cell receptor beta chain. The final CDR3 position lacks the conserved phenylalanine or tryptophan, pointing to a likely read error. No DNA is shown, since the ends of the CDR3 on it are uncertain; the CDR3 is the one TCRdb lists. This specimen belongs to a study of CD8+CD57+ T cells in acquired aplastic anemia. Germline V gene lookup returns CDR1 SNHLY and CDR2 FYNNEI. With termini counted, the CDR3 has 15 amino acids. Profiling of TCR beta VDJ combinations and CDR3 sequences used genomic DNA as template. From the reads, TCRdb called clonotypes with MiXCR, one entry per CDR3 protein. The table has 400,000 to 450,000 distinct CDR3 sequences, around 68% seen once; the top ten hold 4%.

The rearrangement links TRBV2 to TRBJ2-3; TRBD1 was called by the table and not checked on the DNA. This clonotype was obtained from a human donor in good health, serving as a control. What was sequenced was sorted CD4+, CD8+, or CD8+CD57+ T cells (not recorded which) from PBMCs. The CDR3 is CASSEDRGAIFAQYI.